The clone carrying this T cell receptor beta chain was observed a few times. Sequenced material consisted of expressed TCRB transcripts (all of the isolated RNA was reverse transcribed). Repertoires were generated with immunoSEQ multiplex PCR, while TCRdb's copy carries only in-frame clones and drops some. The table shows 250,000 to 350,000 clones, with about 14% occurring only once. The sample originates from a study of beta chain features in type 1 diabetes. The receptor was derived from a man aged 30 to 45 in good health. The sample taken for sequencing was central memory CD4+ T cells from blood.

CDR3 in amino acids: CASSLGGMNTEAFF. The CDR3 bases are TGTGCCAGCAGCTTGGGGGGGATGAACACTGAAGCTTTCTTT. The J gene is TRBJ1-1, the V gene TRBV5-8; D perhaps matches TRBD1 (5 bases). The CDR3 is made up of 14 amino acids. Germline CDR1 is SGHTS and CDR2 is YDEGEE. Trimming removed 0 bases at V and 0 bases at J, with 6 bases between.